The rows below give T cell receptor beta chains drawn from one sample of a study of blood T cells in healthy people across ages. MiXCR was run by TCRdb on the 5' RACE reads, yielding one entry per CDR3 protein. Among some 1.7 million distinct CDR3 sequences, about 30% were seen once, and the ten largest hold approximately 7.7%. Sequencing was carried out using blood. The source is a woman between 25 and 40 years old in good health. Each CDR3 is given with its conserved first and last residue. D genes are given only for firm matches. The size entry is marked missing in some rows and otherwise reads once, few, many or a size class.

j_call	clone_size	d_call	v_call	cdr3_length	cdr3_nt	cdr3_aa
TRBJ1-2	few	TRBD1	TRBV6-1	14	TGTGCCAGCAGGGGGACAGCCGTAGGTTATGGCTACACCTTC	CASRGTAVGYGYTF
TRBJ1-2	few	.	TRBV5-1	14	TGCGCCAGCAACCAGGACTGGGGGCACTATGGCTACACCTTC	CASNQDWGHYGYTF
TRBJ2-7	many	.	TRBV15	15	TGTGCCACCAGCAGAGATTGGGGTCCAAGCTACGAGCAGTACTTC	CATSRDWGPSYEQYF
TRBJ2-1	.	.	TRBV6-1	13	TGTGCCAGCAGCTCGGGACCCTCCTACGAGCAGTTCTTC	CASSSGPSYEQFF
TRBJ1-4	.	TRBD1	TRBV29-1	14	TGCAGCGGCACAAAGACAGGGGAGAATGAAAAACTGTTTTTT	CSGTKTGENEKLFF
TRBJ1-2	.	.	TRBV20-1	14	TGCAGTGCTCTCGGGGAACTCGACTACTATGGTTACACCTTC	CSALGELDYYGYTF
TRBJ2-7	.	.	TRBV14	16	TGTGCCAGCAGCCAAGCGTTGGAGGGGGAAGGATACGAGCAGTACTTC	CASSQALEGEGYEQYF
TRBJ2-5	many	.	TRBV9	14	TGTGCCAGCAGCGTTTCACTAGCCAGAGAGACCCAGTACTTC	CASSVSLARETQYF
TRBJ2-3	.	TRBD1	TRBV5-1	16	TGCGCCAGCAGCCCGAGGCTGGGACAGTCCACAGATACGCAGTATTTT	CASSPRLGQSTDTQYF
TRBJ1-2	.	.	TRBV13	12	TGTGCCAGCAGCTTTATGGATGGGGGCCACACCTTC	CASSFMDGGHTF
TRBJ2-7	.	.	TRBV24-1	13	TGTGCCACCAGTGATTACAGTAGTAACGAGCAGTACTTC	CATSDYSSNEQYF
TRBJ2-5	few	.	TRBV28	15	TGTGCCAGCATTTTATATCGGGGGGCCGCGGAGACCCAGTACTTC	CASILYRGAAETQYF
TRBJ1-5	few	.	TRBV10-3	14	TGTGCCGCAGGCCCACAGGGAAGCAATCAGCCCCAGCATTTT	CAAGPQGSNQPQHF
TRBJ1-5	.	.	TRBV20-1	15	TGCAGTGCTAGCTACGAAAGCCAGGGCAATCAGCCCCAGCATTTT	CSASYESQGNQPQHF
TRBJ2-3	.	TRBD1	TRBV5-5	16	TGTGCCAGCAGCTTGGCGGTGGGACAGGGAGGGGATACGCAGTATTTT	CASSLAVGQGGDTQYF
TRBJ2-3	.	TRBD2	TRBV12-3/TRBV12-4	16	TGTGCCAGCAGTTTCACGAGCGGGGGGGCCAAAGATACGCAGTATTTT	CASSFTSGGAKDTQYF
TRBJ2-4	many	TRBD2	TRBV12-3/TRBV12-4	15	TGTGCCAGCAGACTAGCGGGAGGGCCCTCGAACATTCAGTACTTC	CASRLAGGPSNIQYF
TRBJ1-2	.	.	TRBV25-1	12	TGTGCCAGCAGTGCGCAGGGCCATGGCTACACCTTC	CASSAQGHGYTF
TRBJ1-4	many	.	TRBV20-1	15	TGCAGTGCTAGCCCCTTCTCGGCGCCGAATGAAAAACTGTTTTTT	CSASPFSAPNEKLFF
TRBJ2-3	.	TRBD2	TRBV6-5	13	TGTGCCTGTTCTAGCGGTAGCACAGATACGCAGTATTTT	CACSSGSTDTQYF
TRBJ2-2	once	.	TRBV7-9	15	TGTGCCAGCAGCACCACAGGGCACGACACCGGGGAGCTGTTTTTT	CASSTTGHDTGELFF
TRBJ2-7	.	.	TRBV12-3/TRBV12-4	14	TGCGCCAGCAGCCCTGGCGGGGGCTGGTACGAGCAGTACTTC	CASSPGGGWYEQYF
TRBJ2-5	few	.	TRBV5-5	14	TGTGCCAGCAGCGCCGACAGCTCCCGGGAGACCCAGTACTTC	CASSADSSRETQYF
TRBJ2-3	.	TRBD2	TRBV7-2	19	TGTGCCAGCAGCACTCCTGGGAGCGGGGGGCCCCGCGGTGCAGATACGCAGTATTTT	CASSTPGSGGPRGADTQYF
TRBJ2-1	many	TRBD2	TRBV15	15	TGTGCCACCAGCAGAGCTAGCGGGAGTGTGGATGAGCAGTTCTTC	CATSRASGSVDEQFF
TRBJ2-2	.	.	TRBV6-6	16	TGTGCCAGCAGGTTTGGACACGGATACGACACCGGGGAGCTGTTTTTT	CASRFGHGYDTGELFF
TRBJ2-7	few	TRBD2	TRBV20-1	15	TGCAGTGCTAGCGACCCTCTAGCGGGTTCCTACGAGCAGTACTTC	CSASDPLAGSYEQYF
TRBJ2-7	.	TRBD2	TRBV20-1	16	TGCAGTGCTCGGCCGGGACTAGCGCGTTTAAGCTACGAGCAGTACTTC	CSARPGLARLSYEQYF